This T cell receptor (beta chain) originates from a study of blood T cell repertoires in COVID-19. Only a few counts were recorded for this clone. Produced via immunoSEQ multiplex PCR; TCRdb's table is partial and in-frame only. The data contain a few hundred thousand clones, around 90% of them seen just once; the ten biggest clones take up 6.5% to 8%. The germline V gene has CDR1 SQVTM and CDR2 ANQGSEA. The CDR3 covers 12 residues. The V gene lost 7 bases and the J gene lost 5 bases, with 14 bases spanning the gap. The sequence was obtained from a woman aged 30 to 39 with COVID-19, enrolled during active disease. Sequenced material: peripheral blood. The genes are TRBV29-1 and TRBJ2-5, with D possibly TRBD1 on 6 matching bases. CDR3 residues: CSGGHRVETQYF. DNA of the CDR3: TGCAGCGGGGGACACAGGGTGGAGACCCAGTACTTC.